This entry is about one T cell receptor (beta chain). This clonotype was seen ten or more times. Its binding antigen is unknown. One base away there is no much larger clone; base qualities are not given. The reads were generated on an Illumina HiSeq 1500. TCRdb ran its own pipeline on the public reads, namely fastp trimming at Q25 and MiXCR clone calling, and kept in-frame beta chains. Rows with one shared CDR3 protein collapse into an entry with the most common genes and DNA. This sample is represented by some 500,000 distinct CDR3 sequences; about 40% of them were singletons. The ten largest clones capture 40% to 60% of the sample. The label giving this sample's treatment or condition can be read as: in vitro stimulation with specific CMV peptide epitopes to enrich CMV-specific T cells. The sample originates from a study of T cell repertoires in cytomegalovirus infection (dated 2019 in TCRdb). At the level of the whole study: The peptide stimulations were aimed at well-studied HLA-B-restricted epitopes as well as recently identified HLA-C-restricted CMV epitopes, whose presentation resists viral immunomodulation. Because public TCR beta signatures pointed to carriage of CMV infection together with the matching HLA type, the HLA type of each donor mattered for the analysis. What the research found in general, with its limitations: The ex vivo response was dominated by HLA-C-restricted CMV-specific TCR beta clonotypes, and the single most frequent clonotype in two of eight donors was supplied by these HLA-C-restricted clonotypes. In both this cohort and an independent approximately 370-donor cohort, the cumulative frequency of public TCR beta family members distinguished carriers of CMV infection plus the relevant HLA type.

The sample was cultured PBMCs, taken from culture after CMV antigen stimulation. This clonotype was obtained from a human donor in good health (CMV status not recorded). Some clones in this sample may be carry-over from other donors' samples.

The nucleotides read TGTGCCAGCAGCTTAGGCGGGAGTACCTACGAGCAGTACTTC. It specifies CASSLGGSTYEQYF. The sequence links TRBV7-2 to TRBJ2-7, with TRBD2 identical over 7 junction bases. Trimming accounts for 1 base at V and 2 bases at J, while the number of junction bases matched to no gene is 2. The CDR3 has 14 amino acids, counting the end cysteine and phenylalanine. Kept here is only the CDR3 DNA, which spans 42 bases and is read in frame from base 1. The germline V gene specifies SGHTA as CDR1 and FQGNSA as CDR2.